This record looks at one T cell receptor (beta chain) sequence and its context. Its cognate antigen has yet to be identified. One base away there is no much larger clone; base qualities are not given. Hyperthyroidism patients were newly diagnosed, with disease duration under 2 months, and aged 18 to 65 years. Patients with other autoimmune diseases, uncontrolled infections, pregnancy or lactation were excluded. Clinical symptoms, serum thyroxine, TRAb, thyroid ultrasound and orbital computed tomography were used for diagnosis. Total RNA was extracted with Trizol reagent and quality-checked on an Agilent 2100 Bioanalyzer. The CDR3 has 13 amino acids, counting the end cysteine and phenylalanine. Only CDR3 DNA remains: 39 bases, in frame from the first base. Trimming removed 2 bases from V and 6 bases from J, leaving 10 bases between the germline ends. The CDR1 and CDR2 encoded by the germline V gene are MNHEY and SVGAGI.

The data were taken from a study of Graves' ophthalmopathy and Graves' hyperthyroidism (dated by TCRdb to the late 2010s). Regarding the research as a whole: Stable hyperthyroidism was defined as no progression to ophthalmopathy within 18 months of follow-up. After sampling, hyperthyroidism patients received methimazole starting at 30 mg daily, and ophthalmopathy patients received high-dose intravenous methylprednisolone. To explore V-J signatures that separate ophthalmopathy from hyperthyroidism, a discovery set of 95 to 100 patients was enrolled, consisting of more than 40 with ophthalmopathy and approximately 57 with stable hyperthyroidism. In more than five hyperthyroidism patients, the T-cell repertoires found in thyroid tissue were compared with those found in blood. An independent validation cohort was composed of 18 hyperthyroidism patients and around 16 patients who later progressed from hyperthyroidism to ophthalmopathy. The study used signatures of the TCR beta repertoire to tell Graves' ophthalmopathy apart from Graves' hyperthyroidism and to predict which patients would progress to ophthalmopathy. In total, 135 blood samples were TCR-sequenced: fewer than 50 ophthalmopathy, 80 or so hyperthyroidism and about 17 hyperthyroidism-to-ophthalmopathy patients.

The full study reports these points: In validation, the model predicted ophthalmopathy progression with about 71% sensitivity and about 73% specificity; more than ten predicted patients were CT-confirmed with GO in a median of 6.5 months. No statistical method was used to predetermine the sample size, and group allocation was not hidden from the investigators. Most of the expanded thyroid clonotypes with a frequency above 0.001 were also detected in blood, and it was suggested that the thyroid immune response may be reflected by blood repertoires. The 13-signature model separated ophthalmopathy from stable hyperthyroidism with approximately 90% sensitivity and about 81% specificity in cross-validation, and 80%/75% in the test set.

For repertoire sequencing, the TCR beta CDR3 regions were amplified from RNA transcripts. HTBI primers and the Qiagen OneStep RT-PCR kit were used in a first-round RT-PCR, which was followed by a second-round multiplex PCR, size selection and purification. Libraries were sequenced on an Illumina HiSeq2000 using paired-end 100 bp reads. Regarding the original processing steps: SOAPnuke was used to process the reads, removing any read that contained adapters or uncalled bases, had a mean Phred below 15, or lacked an exact match to the constant primer or identifier. COPE v1.2.5 was used to merge the high-quality paired reads. Each unique nucleotide sequence was defined as a clonotype, and clonotypes were aligned to IMGT TRB V, D and J references with MiTCR v1.1. Analysis was restricted to V-J combinations with a frequency above 0.0001, which covered about 99% of repertoires. For each V-J combination, a TCR clonal expansion and chaos score was defined as the ratio of F50 clonal expansion to chaos observed in the TCRdist matrix. Features were reduced by Welch's t-statistics and random forest to around 14 V-J combinations, which fed a naive Bayes classifier. The similarity between thyroid and blood repertoires was quantified using the Morisita-Horn index. In TCRdb, the public reads were trimmed at Q25 with fastp and aligned with MiXCR, with productive beta chains retained. A single entry per CDR3 protein holds the most common genes and DNA from its merged rows. The V and J calls reflect TCRdb's pipeline rather than the authors' work. The sample table shows over a million distinct CDR3 sequences, and less than 45% are seen once. The ten largest clones take up 11% of the sample.

The sequence joins TRBV6-5 to TRBJ1-2; tentative D gene TRBD1, with 6 bases matching. What was sequenced was peripheral blood or thyroid tissue (not recorded which). This sequence originates from an adult man with Graves' hyperthyroidism. CDR3 protein: CASSYAGGDGYTF. The sequence in DNA is TGTGCCAGCAGTTACGCTGGGGGCGATGGCTACACCTTC.